Listed here is a single T cell receptor beta chain. Its specificity is not known. Repertoires were generated with immunoSEQ multiplex PCR, while TCRdb's copy carries only in-frame clones and drops some. Among around 66,000 clones listed, roughly 87% were seen once. This specimen comes from a study of OX40 agonist ivuxolimab in advanced cancers. Across the study: Ivuxolimab, an antibody acting as an agonist of OX40 (CD134), was used to treat patients. Notes on the study in general: Expansion of clones was among the lowest in partial responders at 0.1-3.0 mg/kg. Compared with CD4+, CD8+ T cells on average had more expanded clones.

CDR1 is MNHNS and CDR2 is SASEGT in the germline V gene. V dropped 1 base and J dropped 2; count of bases not matched to a gene: 2. This CDR3 has 14 residues. The specimen comprised CD4+ or CD8+ T cells sorted from blood, sampled in a trial of the OX40 agonist ivuxolimab. The sequence derives from an adult with an advanced solid tumor such as melanoma, head and neck, liver or kidney cancer. The rearrangement uses TRBV6-1 and TRBJ2-7, with 7 bases matching TRBD1. The DNA for the CDR3 is TGTGCCAGCAGTGAAGTAGGGACAGCCTACGAGCAGTACTTC. It encodes CASSEVGTAYEQYF.